The 16 T cell receptor beta chains in this list originate from one sample, sequenced in a study of T cells in localized non-small cell lung cancer. Data came from immunoSEQ multiplex PCR; TCRdb stores just in-frame clones and leaves some out. The sample lists some 50,000 clones; approximately 86% were seen once. This specimen consisted of PBMCs, obtained before any cancer treatment. These receptors were taken from a female donor with stage II lung adenocarcinoma.

The rearrangement links TRBV11-3 to TRBJ1-1; no firm D call. This CDR3 region has 13 residues. V lost 3 bases and J lost 2, with 7 bases in between. Germline values: CDR1 SGHNT, CDR2 YENEEA. The CDR3 sequence is CASSFSDNTEAFF. In nucleotides, the CDR3 is TGTGCCAGCAGCTTCTCGGACAACACTGAAGCTTTCTTT.

The chain uses TRBV18 and TRBJ1-1; D not resolved. The CDR3 totals 14 residues. Germline-derived CDR1 and CDR2 are KGHSH and LQKENI. V was pared by 1 base and J by 2 bases, with 8 bases between. The CDR3 spells CASSPLTTNTEAFF. Here the CDR3 DNA reads TGTGCCAGCTCACCACTTACAACCAACACTGAAGCTTTCTTT.

J is TRBJ1-1 and V is TRBV6-1; TRBD1 might be the D (6 bases). The CDR3 sequence is 13 residues long. V lost 4 bases and J 2 bases, leaving 8 bases between the germline ends. From germline, CDR1 is MNHNS and CDR2 SASEGT. The CDR3 here is CASSGRGNTEAFF. CDR3 sequence (DNA): TGTGCCAGCAGTGGCAGGGGTAACACTGAAGCTTTCTTT.

This clone was counted between two and nine times. The chain carries TRBV29-1 and TRBJ2-7; TRBD2 matches at 7 bases. The CDR3 extends over 13 amino acids. Germline CDR1 and CDR2: SQVTM and ANQGSEA. Germline trimming cut 6 bases from V and 3 bases from J; bases unmatched to any gene: 8. CDR3 sequence reads: CSVSTGGYYEQYF. The CDR3, as DNA: TGCAGCGTCAGTACCGGGGGGTACTACGAGCAGTACTTC.

The rearrangement uses TRBV5-1 and TRBJ1-2; D gene unclear. Trimming took off 4 bases at V and 4 bases at J, with 14 bases between the two ends. The germline V gene encodes CDR1 SGHRS and CDR2 YFSETQ. This CDR3 is 14 amino acids long. In DNA, the CDR3 is TGCGCCAGCAGCGGCACTCTCTCTTCCTATGGCTACACCTTC. This sequence encodes CASSGTLSSYGYTF. The full variable domain, with the rest looked up from reference TRBV5-1 and TRBJ1-2, is KAGVTQTPRYLIKTRGQQVTLSCSPISGHRSVSWYQQTPGQGLQFLFEYFSETQRNKGNFPGRFSGRQFSNSRSEMNVSTLELGDSALYLCASSGTLSSYGYTFGSGTRLTVV.

This rearrangement joins TRBV4-1 to TRBJ1-3, with TRBD1 as a possible D gene (5 bases). The germline V gene has CDR1 MGHRA and CDR2 YSYEKL. The CDR3 has 16 amino acids. V was trimmed by 0 bases and J by 0 bases, leaving 9 bases between them. CDR3 region: CASSQDRDLSGNTIYF. For the CDR3, the DNA is TGCGCCAGCAGCCAAGACAGGGACCTCTCTGGAAACACCATATATTTT.

The chain uses TRBV30 and TRBJ1-1; D is perhaps TRBD1 (5 bases). Trimming pared 1 base from V and 1 base from J, leaving 13 bases between. The V gene's germline CDR1 is GTSNPN and CDR2 SVGIG (reference sequence). The CDR3 is 15 amino acids. In nucleotides, the CDR3 is TGTGCCTGGAGTGGGTGGGGCGAGGGGAACACTGAAGCTTTCTTT. It yields the protein CAWSGWGEGNTEAFF. Filled out from reference TRBV30 and TRBJ1-1, the complete variable domain reads SQTIHQWPATLVQPVGSPLSLECTVEGTSNPNLYWYRQAAGRGLQLLFYSVGIGQISSEVPQNLSASRPQDRQFILSSKKLLLSDSGFYLCAWSGWGEGNTEAFFGQGTRLTVV.

This clone was seen more than once but under ten times. The V call is TRBV10-3, the J call TRBJ1-1, with TRBD1 matching 8 bases. Per germline, CDR1 ENHRY and CDR2 SYGVKD. V shed 7 bases, J shed 6 bases, and the junction held 7 bases outside the gene matches. The CDR3 has 13 residues. In DNA form, the CDR3 reads TGTGCCATCACCAGGGACAGGTTCTCTGAAGCTTTCTTT. It is translated as CAITRDRFSEAFF.

The rearrangement links TRBV5-1 to TRBJ1-2; D is uncertain. V dropped 2 bases and J dropped 1 base, with 6 bases sitting between them. CDR3 size: 13 residues. Germline CDR1 and CDR2: SGHRS and YFSETQ. The CDR3 region has the DNA TGCGCCAGCAGCTTCGGCAGTAACTATGGCTACACCTTC. Protein product: CASSFGSNYGYTF.

The chain links TRBV5-1 to TRBJ2-3; weak D call: TRBD2 (6 bases). The germline V gene encodes CDR1 SGHRS and CDR2 YFSETQ. This CDR3 spans 15 amino acids. Trimming left V 6 bases short and J 2 bases short, with 16 bases between. CDR3 coding DNA: TGCGCCAGCACCCGGTGGGAGGCCAACACAGATACGCAGTATTTT. It specifies CASTRWEANTDTQYF.

The CDR3 is CASSLGSDRGTEAFF. CDR3 sequence (DNA): TGTGCCAGCAGCTTGGGGAGCGACAGGGGGACTGAAGCTTTCTTT. V is TRBV7-2 and J is TRBJ1-1; 9 bases align to TRBD1. Germline CDR1 and CDR2: SGHTA and FQGNSA. The CDR3 spans 15 residues. Trimming took 3 bases from V and 5 from J; bases not matched to a gene: 7.

The DNA of the CDR3 is TGCGCCAGCAGCTTGGCCCAGGGGGAGCAGTACTTC. Amino acids: CASSLAQGEQYF. The J gene is TRBJ2-7, the V gene TRBV5-1; TRBD1 is a possible D gene (6 bases). The germline gives CDR1 SGHRS, CDR2 YFSETQ. The CDR3 is 12 residues long. Trimming left V 0 bases short and J 7 bases short, with 8 bases between. The full variable domain, in which reference TRBV5-1 and TRBJ2-7 provide the parts outside the CDR3, is KAGVTQTPRYLIKTRGQQVTLSCSPISGHRSVSWYQQTPGQGLQFLFEYFSETQRNKGNFPGRFSGRQFSNSRSEMNVSTLELGDSALYLCASSLAQGEQYFGPGTRLTVT.

There are many counts of this clone. The CDR3 DNA follows: TGCGCCAGCAGCCAAGAGTACAACCCTTATCAGCCCCAGCATTTT. It yields the protein CASSQEYNPYQPQHF. This chain connects TRBV4-1 to TRBJ1-5; D remains unclear. V was clipped by 0 bases and J by 5 bases, with 11 bases between them. Looked up from germline, CDR1 is MGHRA and CDR2 is YSYEKL. CDR3 length: 15 residues.

This clone has only one observation. The genes are TRBV6-6 and TRBJ1-2; 9 bases are a match to TRBD1. The V segment lost 6 bases and the J segment 8 bases; nucleotides outside the gene matches: 13. The length of the CDR3 is 15 residues. Per the germline V gene, CDR1 is MNHNY and CDR2 is SVGAGI (reference sequence). The DNA for the CDR3 is TGTGCCAGCAGCCCTTTAGACAGGGGGTTTCGGGGCTACACCTTC. The encoded protein is CASSPLDRGFRGYTF.

This chain connects TRBV5-4 to TRBJ1-6; 8 bases agree with TRBD1. V trimming: 4 bases; J trimming: 7 bases; junction bases outside the gene matches: 7. From germline, CDR1 is SGHNT and CDR2 YYREEE (reference sequence). The CDR3 length is 15 residues. The CDR3 reads CASSTWDRSNSPLHF. The CDR3, as DNA: TGTGCCAGCAGCACCTGGGACAGGAGCAATTCACCCCTCCACTTT.

The chain is built from TRBV9 and TRBJ2-1; 9 nucleotides agree with TRBD1. CDR3 size: 15 residues. CDR1 SGDLS and CDR2 YYNGEE come from the germline V gene. The J segment lost 4 bases and the V segment lost 3 bases, leaving 5 bases of the junction unmatched. The CDR3, as DNA: TGTGCCAGCAGCGGAGGACAGGGGCGATACAATGAGCAGTTCTTC. Translated, it gives CASSGGQGRYNEQFF.